This passage covers 4 T cell receptor beta chains from one sample sequenced in a study of CD8 T cells in Susac syndrome. Random hexamers served to reverse transcribe about 0.5 to 1 ug RNA. Each CDR3 protein gets one entry after TCRdb re-called the immunoSEQ multiplex PCR reads with MiXCR. This table holds roughly 140,000 distinct CDR3 sequences, nearly 97% found once. Sample: CD4+ T cells from PBMCs. Receptors were obtained from a human donor with Susac syndrome.

The chain employs TRBV12-3 or TRBV12-4 and TRBJ2-7; D might be TRBD1 (7 bases). V was clipped by 4 bases and J by 7 bases, with 14 bases between them. This CDR3 is built from 13 residues. The CDR3 reads CASSSGGQREQYF. CDR3 nucleotides: TGTGCCAGCAGTTCAGGGGGGCAGAGGGAGCAGTACTTC.

The chain recombines TRBV20-1 with TRBJ1-1; D is perhaps TRBD1 (5 bases). Between the trimmed V and J ends, which lost 5 bases and 0 bases, there was a span of 13 bases. The length of the CDR3 is 14 residues. Germline V gene data show CDR1 as DFQATT and CDR2 as SNEGSKA (reference sequence). The DNA of the CDR3 is TGCAGTGCTCCAGAGAAGACAGTGAACACTGAAGCTTTCTTT. This codes for CSAPEKTVNTEAFF.

V is TRBV27 and J is TRBJ1-1, with D possibly TRBD1 on 6 matching bases. Trimming stripped 2 bases from V and 5 bases from J, with 12 bases between. Germline V CDR1 and CDR2: MNHEY, SMNVEV (reference sequence). The CDR3 sequence is 14 residues long. Here the CDR3 reads CASSLQQGRTEAFF. The CDR3 bases are TGTGCCAGCAGTTTACAGCAGGGGAGGACTGAAGCTTTCTTT.

The chain is built from TRBV29-1 and TRBJ2-1; 7 bases agree with TRBD2. The CDR3 is 12 amino acids. J lost 12 bases, V lost 3 bases, and 8 bases had no gene match. From germline, CDR1 is SQVTM and CDR2 ANQGSEA. The CDR3 DNA follows: TGCAGCGTTGATGGGGGGGGTAGGGGGCAGTTCTTC. Translating it yields CSVDGGGRGQFF.